This paragraph reports one TCR beta chain. These data are taken from a study of breast tumors, draining lymph nodes, adjacent tissues. TCRdb re-called the multiplex PCR reads with MiXCR, one entry per CDR3 protein. The data contain some 66,000 distinct CDR3 sequences, roughly 57% of them seen just once; the ten biggest clones take up roughly 19%. Trimming stripped 2 bases from V and 2 bases from J, with 9 bases between. Germline CDR1 SGDLS, CDR2 YYNGEE. CDR3 length equals 14 residues. This clonotype originated in a female donor with breast cancer. Some clones in this sample may be carry-over from other donors' samples. V is TRBV9 and J is TRBJ2-3; D not certain. Sequencing was done on a sample of breast tumor tissue. CDR3 loop: CASSVLDITDTQYF. The CDR3 DNA sequence: TGTGCCAGCAGCGTGCTCGATATCACAGATACGCAGTATTTT.